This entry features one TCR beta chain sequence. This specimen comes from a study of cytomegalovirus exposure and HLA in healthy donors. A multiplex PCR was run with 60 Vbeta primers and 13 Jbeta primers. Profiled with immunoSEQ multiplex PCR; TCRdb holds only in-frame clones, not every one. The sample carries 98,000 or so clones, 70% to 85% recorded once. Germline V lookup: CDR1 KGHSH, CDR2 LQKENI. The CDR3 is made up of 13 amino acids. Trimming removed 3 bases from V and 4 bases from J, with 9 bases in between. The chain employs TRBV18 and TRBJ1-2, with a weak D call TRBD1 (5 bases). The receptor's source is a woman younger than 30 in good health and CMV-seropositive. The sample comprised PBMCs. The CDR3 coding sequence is TGTGCCAGCTCACCCCAGGGTGGCTATGGCTACACCTTC. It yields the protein CASSPQGGYGYTF.